The clone carrying this T cell receptor (beta chain) was picked up many times. The antigen is unknown. These data originate in a study of neurological immune-mediated disorders. Study-level results: The level of TCR clonal expansion was highest in patients with HTLV-1-associated myelopathy and lowest in multiple sclerosis, where it fell below the level seen in healthy controls.

V shed 5 bases, J shed 5 bases, and the junction held 11 bases outside the gene matches. The CDR3 has 16 residues. Germline assignment: CDR1 SGHVS and CDR2 FQNEAQ. The team produced cDNA through 5'RACE using 10-nucleotide random UMIs. TCRdb re-derived calls from the 5' RACE reads in MiXCR, one entry per CDR3 protein. The sample has 50,000 to 80,000 distinct CDR3 sequences, roughly 4.3% seen once; the top ten hold around 6.9%. The TCR comes from a young man with multiple sclerosis. V and J are TRBV7-8 and TRBJ2-5; 10 bases line up with TRBD1. Source material: PBMCs. The DNA for the CDR3 is TGTGCCAGCAGCGCACCAAAGACAGGGGGCGATGAGACCCAGTACTTC. Its protein product is CASSAPKTGGDETQYF.